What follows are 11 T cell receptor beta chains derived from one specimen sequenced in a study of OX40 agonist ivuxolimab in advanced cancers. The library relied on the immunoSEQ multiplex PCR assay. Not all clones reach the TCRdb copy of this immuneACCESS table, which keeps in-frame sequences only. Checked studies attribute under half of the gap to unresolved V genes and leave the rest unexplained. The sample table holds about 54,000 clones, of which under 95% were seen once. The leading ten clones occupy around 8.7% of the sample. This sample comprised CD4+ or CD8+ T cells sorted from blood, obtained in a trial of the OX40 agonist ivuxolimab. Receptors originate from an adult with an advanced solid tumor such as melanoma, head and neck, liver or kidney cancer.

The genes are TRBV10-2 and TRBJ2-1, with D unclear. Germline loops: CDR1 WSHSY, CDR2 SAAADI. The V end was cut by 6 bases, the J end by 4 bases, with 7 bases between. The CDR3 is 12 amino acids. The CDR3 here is CASSDAYNEQFF. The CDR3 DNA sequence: TGCGCCAGCAGCGACGCATACAATGAGCAGTTCTTC.

The CDR3 reads CASSARVGGGNYGYTF. CDR3 bases: TGTGCCAGCAGCGCGCGAGTGGGGGGCGGAAACTATGGCTACACCTTC. The chain combines TRBV5-8 with TRBJ1-2; D might be TRBD1 (6 bases). Germline V CDR1 and CDR2: SGHTS, YDEGEE. CDR3 size: 16 residues. V lost 4 bases and J lost 2, with 18 bases in between.

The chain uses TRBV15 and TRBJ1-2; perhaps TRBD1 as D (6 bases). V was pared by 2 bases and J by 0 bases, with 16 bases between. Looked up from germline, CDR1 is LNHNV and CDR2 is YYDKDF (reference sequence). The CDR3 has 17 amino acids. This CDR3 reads CATSRSFRTETNYGYTF. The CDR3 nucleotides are TGTGCCACCAGCAGAAGTTTCCGGACAGAGACTAACTATGGCTACACCTTC.

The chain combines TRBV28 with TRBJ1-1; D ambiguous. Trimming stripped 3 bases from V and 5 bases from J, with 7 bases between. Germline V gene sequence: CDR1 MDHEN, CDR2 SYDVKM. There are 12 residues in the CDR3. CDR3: CASSFKRTEAFF. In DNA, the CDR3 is TGTGCCAGCAGTTTTAAAAGGACTGAAGCTTTCTTT.

The CDR3 nucleotides read TGTGCCAGCAGCCACCCGGCGGGAGGGGCCAAAAACATTCAGTACTTC. Protein: CASSHPAGGAKNIQYF. This chain links TRBV7-9 with TRBJ2-4; 9 bases line up with TRBD2. CDR1 and CDR2 from the germline V gene are SEHNR and FQNEAQ (reference sequence). This CDR3 is built from 16 residues. The V gene end was trimmed by 5 bases and the J gene end by 1 base; junction bases not matched to a gene: 6.

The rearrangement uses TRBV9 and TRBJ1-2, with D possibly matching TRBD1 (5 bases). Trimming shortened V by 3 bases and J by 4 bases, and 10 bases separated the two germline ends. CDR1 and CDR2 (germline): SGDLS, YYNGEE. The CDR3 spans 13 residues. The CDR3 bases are TGTGCCAGCAGCGCCTGGGGCTCCTATGGCTACACCTTC. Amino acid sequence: CASSAWGSYGYTF.

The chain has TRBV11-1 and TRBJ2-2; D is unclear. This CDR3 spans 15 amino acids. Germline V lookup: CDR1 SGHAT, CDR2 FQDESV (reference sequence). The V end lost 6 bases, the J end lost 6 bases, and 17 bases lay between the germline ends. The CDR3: CASRRLVIGSGELFF. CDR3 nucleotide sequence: TGTGCCAGCAGGCGCCTCGTGATCGGATCCGGGGAGCTGTTTTTT.

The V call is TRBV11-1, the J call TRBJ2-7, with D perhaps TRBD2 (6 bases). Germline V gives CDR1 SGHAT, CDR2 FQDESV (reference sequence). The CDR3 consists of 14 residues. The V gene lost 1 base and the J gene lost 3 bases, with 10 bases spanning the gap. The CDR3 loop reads CASSLGGEVYEQYF. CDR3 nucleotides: TGTGCCAGCAGCTTAGGGGGGGAAGTCTACGAGCAGTACTTC.

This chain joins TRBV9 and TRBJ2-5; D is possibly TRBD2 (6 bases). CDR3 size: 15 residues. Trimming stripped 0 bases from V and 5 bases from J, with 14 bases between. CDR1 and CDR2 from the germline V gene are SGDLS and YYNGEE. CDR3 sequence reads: CASSVDLLARETQYF. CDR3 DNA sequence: TGTGCCAGCAGCGTAGATCTGCTAGCGCGTGAGACCCAGTACTTC.

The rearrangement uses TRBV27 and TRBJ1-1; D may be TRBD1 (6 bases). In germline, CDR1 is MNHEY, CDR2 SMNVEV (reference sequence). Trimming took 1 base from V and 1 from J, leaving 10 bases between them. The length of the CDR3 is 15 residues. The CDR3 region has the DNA TGTGCCAGCAGTTTATTCGACAGGAGGAACACTGAAGCTTTCTTT. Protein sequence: CASSLFDRRNTEAFF.

CDR3 in amino acids: CASSMSVRTEAFF. The CDR3 DNA sequence: TGTGCCAGTAGTATGTCCGTGAGAACTGAAGCTTTCTTT. The chain recombines TRBV19 with TRBJ1-1; the D is unclear. The CDR3 length is 13 residues. The V and J ends lost 3 bases and 5 bases respectively, with 10 bases between them. CDR1 is LNHDA and CDR2 is SQIVND in the germline V gene (reference sequence). Drawing the rest from reference TRBV19 and TRBJ1-1, the complete variable domain is DGGITQSPKYLFRKEGQNVTLSCEQNLNHDAMYWYRQDPGQGLRLIYYSQIVNDFQKGDIAEGYSVSREKKESFPLTVTSAQKNPTAFYLCASSMSVRTEAFFGQGTRLTVV.